This TCR beta chain was observed in a study of a mutant IDH1 vaccine in newly diagnosed glioma. Study overall: In weeks 1, 3, 5, 7, 11, 15, 19 and 23, patients were immunized, eight times in all. Either 4-6 weeks after radiotherapy alone or alongside temozolomide, vaccination was begun.

Sequencing used immunoSEQ multiplex PCR; TCRdb keeps in-frame clones, though not all of them. The table records tens of thousands of clones, about 81% of them present only once. A note on this clone: Its antigen remains unidentified.

General study findings and limits: Detectable vaccine-induced immune responses arose in around 93% of patients.

The CDR3 length is 15 residues. Germline V gene sequence: CDR1 SGHTA, CDR2 FQGNSA. The V end lost 0 bases, the J end lost 9 bases, and 17 bases lay between the germline ends. The time point here: week 11, during vaccination. What each vaccine dose contained was 300 ug of mutant IDH1 20-mer peptide, accompanied by topical imiquimod. V and J are TRBV7-2 and TRBJ1-2; D is perhaps TRBD1 (5 bases). The material was PBMCs, obtained from a glioma patient whose treatment included an IDH1 peptide vaccine. The sequence was collected from a woman between 50 and 59 years old with glioma. The CDR3 spells CASSLALGTFVSYTF. The CDR3 DNA sequence: TGTGCCAGCAGCTTAGCGCTGGGGACGTTCGTTAGCTACACCTTC.